The sequence of this T cell receptor beta chain was determined in a study of T cell responses to AZD1222 COVID-19 vaccine. Study-wide background: Second doses were pooled across both intervals (about 4 or about 12 weeks). Findings and limits, study-wide: Increases in Spike-specific TCR breadth and depth were seen after two AZD1222 doses. Donors, mostly white British, included more females; clonal diversity was possibly underestimated.

The CDR3 totals 13 residues. Trimming shortened V by 2 bases and J by 4 bases, and 9 bases separated the two germline ends. Germline V gene sequence: CDR1 MNHNS, CDR2 SASEGT. TCRdb's table, derived via immunoSEQ multiplex PCR, lists solely in-frame clones and lacks some. This sample has some 150,000 clones, with about 92% found just once. Note on this clone: Its antigen is unidentified.

Sequencing was performed on peripheral blood, taken on day 0 of AZD1222 vaccination. The V gene is TRBV6-1, the J gene TRBJ2-7, with D possibly being TRBD1 (6 bases). This receptor was obtained from an adult in good health. The CDR3 DNA reads TGTGCCAGCAGTGAATGGACAGCTTACGAGCAGTACTTC. It translates to CASSEWTAYEQYF.